What follows are 10 T cell receptor beta chains derived from one specimen sequenced in a study of T-cell reconstitution after alpha-beta-depleted transplantation in children. Preparation of the TCRbeta library was carried out with unique molecular identifiers. TCRdb used MiXCR to reprocess the PCR reads, holding one entry per CDR3 protein. There are a few hundred thousand distinct CDR3 sequences in the sample; 9% to 10% occur only once, and approximately 4.7% lies in the top ten. The input for sequencing was PBMCs from the stem cell graft donor, taken from the stem cell graft. The receptors here all came from a human donor who donated a stem cell graft to a child with SCID.

This chain joins TRBV9 and TRBJ1-2; D ambiguous. The V and J ends lost 4 bases and 8 bases respectively, with 12 bases between them. Germline V lookup: CDR1 SGDLS, CDR2 YYNGEE. The CDR3 runs to 12 residues. In DNA form, the CDR3 reads TGTGCCAGCAGCTCAGGACCGGACGGCTACACCTTC. Translating it yields CASSSGPDGYTF.

This clonotype was seen repeatedly, ten times or more. The rearrangement links TRBV11-1 to TRBJ2-1; 8 bases map to TRBD2. Germline CDR1 and CDR2: SGHAT and FQDESV (reference sequence). Germline trimming cut 0 bases from V and 5 bases from J; bases unmatched to any gene: 15. The CDR3 runs to 19 residues. The CDR3 DNA reads TGTGCCAGCAGCTTAGCGGTCGGGAGGGGCCACCGTAGGGACAATGAGCAGTTCTTC. Its protein is CASSLAVGRGHRRDNEQFF.

This clonotype was picked up many times. The rearrangement links TRBV7-9 to TRBJ1-1; TRBD1 is a possible D gene (6 bases). Per germline, CDR1 SEHNR and CDR2 FQNEAQ (reference sequence). V lost 5 bases and J lost 4, with 14 bases in between. The CDR3 contains 14 residues. The CDR3 loop is CASSVLQGFTEAFF. As DNA, the CDR3 is TGTGCCAGCAGCGTATTACAGGGTTTCACTGAAGCTTTCTTT.

This clonotype appeared many times. The chain recombines TRBV6-9 with TRBJ1-1, with D perhaps matching TRBD1 (6 bases). This CDR3 is 17 amino acids long. The germline CDR1 and CDR2 sequences are MNHGY and SVAAGI. The ends were cut back, 5 bases at V and 5 bases at J, with 24 bases in the middle. The CDR3 DNA sequence: TGTGCCAGCAGTATCCTCCGAGGGGGAGATTTAATAACTGAAGCTTTCTTT. This sequence encodes CASSILRGGDLITEAFF.

This clonotype was detected ten times or more. Written as DNA, the CDR3 is TGTGCCAGCAGCCAAGATGTTCCCGGACAGGGGAGGATGAACACTGAAGCTTTCTTT. Translating gives CASSQDVPGQGRMNTEAFF. The chain recombines TRBV4-2 with TRBJ1-1; 9 nucleotides agree with TRBD1. There are 19 residues in the CDR3. CDR1 LGHNA and CDR2 YNFKEQ come from the germline V gene. V was pared by 0 bases and J by 0 bases, with 11 bases of the junction left unmatched.

V gene TRBV29-1 combines with J gene TRBJ1-2; 7 bases are shared with TRBD1. The CDR3 loop spans 16 amino acids. Germline V gives CDR1 SQVTM, CDR2 ANQGSEA. V was clipped by 0 bases and J by 2 bases; unmatched bases: 9. The CDR3 DNA sequence: TGCAGCGTTGAAGAGGTACAGGGGCCGGCGAACTATGGCTACACCTTC. It specifies CSVEEVQGPANYGYTF.

This clonotype has at least ten counts. The V call is TRBV3-1, the J call TRBJ2-1, with 7 bases that match TRBD1. V lost 5 bases and J lost 5; bases outside the gene matches: 6. CDR3 size: 14 residues. The germline V gene encodes CDR1 LGHDT and CDR2 YNNKEL (reference sequence). For the CDR3, the DNA is TGTGCCAGCAGCGGCCGACAGGGACACAATGAGCAGTTCTTC. This gives the protein CASSGRQGHNEQFF.

The chain couples TRBV6-2 or TRBV6-3 to TRBJ1-6, with a possible D match to TRBD1 (5 bases). CDR1 and CDR2 from the germline V gene are MNHEY and SVGEGT. The CDR3 is 19 residues long. The V end was cut by 2 bases, the J end by 0 bases, with 17 bases between. The CDR3 bases are TGTGCCAGCAGTTACGAGAAAACAGGAGGGAGCTCCTATAATTCACCCCTCCACTTT. This codes for CASSYEKTGGSSYNSPLHF.

At least ten counts were recorded for this clonotype. This chain uses TRBV27 with TRBJ1-6; D is perhaps TRBD1 (6 bases). The CDR3 is 16 amino acids. V lost 7 bases and J lost 10, with 23 bases in between. Germline lookup yields CDR1 MNHEY and CDR2 SMNVEV (reference sequence). CDR3 loop: CASTNKPRGIGSPLHF. CDR3 sequence (DNA): TGTGCCAGCACCAACAAGCCTAGGGGGATAGGCTCACCCCTCCACTTT.

The chain has TRBV24-1 and TRBJ2-3, with TRBD1 matching 9 bases. Germline loops: CDR1 KGHDR, CDR2 SFDVKD. Trimming took 5 bases from V and 11 from J; bases not matched to a gene: 13. CDR3 length: 15 amino acids. This chain's CDR3 is CATSAGQGNYNRQYF. The CDR3 DNA sequence: TGTGCCACCAGTGCGGGACAGGGAAATTATAATAGGCAGTATTTT.